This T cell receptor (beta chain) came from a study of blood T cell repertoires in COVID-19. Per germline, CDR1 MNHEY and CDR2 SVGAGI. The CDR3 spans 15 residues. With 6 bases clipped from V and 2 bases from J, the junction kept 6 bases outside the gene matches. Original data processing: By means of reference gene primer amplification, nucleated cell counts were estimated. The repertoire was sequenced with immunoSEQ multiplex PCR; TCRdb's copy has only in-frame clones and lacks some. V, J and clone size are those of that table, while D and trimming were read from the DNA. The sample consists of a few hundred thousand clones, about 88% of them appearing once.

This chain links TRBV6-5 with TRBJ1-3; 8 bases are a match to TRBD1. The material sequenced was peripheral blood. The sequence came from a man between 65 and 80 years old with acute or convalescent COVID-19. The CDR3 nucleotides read TGTGCCAGCAGGGTTGACAGGGGTCCTGGAAACACCATATATTTT. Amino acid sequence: CASRVDRGPGNTIYF.